This T cell receptor (beta chain) was captured in a study of T cell changes during pregnancy in multiple sclerosis. The method was immunoSEQ multiplex PCR; TCRdb's version includes in-frame clones alone and lacks a portion of them. The sample has tens of thousands of clones; approximately 92% are singletons. CDR1 MNHEY and CDR2 SMNVEV come from the germline V gene (reference sequence). The CDR3 totals 15 residues. J gave up 2 bases and V 6 bases, and 7 bases lay outside the gene matches. The rearrangement uses TRBV27 and TRBJ2-5; TRBD2 agrees at 9 bases. The TCR was taken from a female donor in good health, enrolled as a control in a pregnancy study. Sequencing used peripheral blood, obtained in the third trimester of pregnancy. The CDR3 DNA is TGTGCCAGCAGACGAGCGGGAGGTATTCAAGAGACCCAGTACTTC. It is translated as CASRRAGGIQETQYF.